This T cell receptor beta chain was identified in a study of blood T cell repertoires in COVID-19. Study as a whole: The analysed material was cDNA or gDNA that came from T cells, B-cell-depleted T cells, or PBMCs.

Comments on this clone: Other nucleotide sequences in the sample specify the same CDR3.

Trimming took 4 bases from V and 1 from J, leaving 5 bases between them. This CDR3 region has 12 residues. Germline CDR1 is SGHRS and CDR2 is YFSETQ. Here immunoSEQ multiplex PCR was the method, and the copy in TCRdb shows in-frame clones only, minus some. The sample has approximately 190,000 clones, under 85% seen once; the top ten hold 15% to 20%. The origin of this receptor is a man between 60 and 75 years old with active or convalescent COVID-19. This rearrangement joins TRBV5-1 to TRBJ2-5, with D hard to call. Sequenced: peripheral blood. The CDR3 bases are TGCGCCAGCAGCCTGTCCCAAGAGACCCAGTACTTC. As protein: CASSLSQETQYF.